The clone carrying this T cell receptor beta chain was detected many times. Its antigen is undetermined. The sequencing template was cDNA reverse transcribed from extracted RNA. Only in-frame clones appear in the TCRdb table, and some are missing; sequencing was by immunoSEQ multiplex PCR. The repertoire includes about 210,000 clones, more than 60% of them detected once, and around 1.2% sits in the top ten. This CDR3 contains 14 residues. In germline, CDR1 is SEHNR, CDR2 FQNEAQ (reference sequence). The V gene lost 5 bases and the J gene lost 2 bases, with 9 bases spanning the gap. Stated treatment: oral pan-JAK inhibitor, 5-10 mg twice daily. From alopecia areata patients, lesional scalp punch biopsies and peripheral blood were collected. This sample stems from a study of CD8+ T cells in alopecia areata. Turning to the study itself: Patients in the treated group were given tofacitinib by mouth, 5 to 10 mg twice a day. Among treated patients, severity was scored by affected scalp area percentage. Study-wide findings and caveats: It was observed that many expanded lesional clones persisted in scalp and blood during tofacitinib.

The receptor was isolated from a human donor with alopecia areata. The chain uses TRBV7-9 and TRBJ2-2, with D maybe TRBD1 (5 bases). The material was CD4+ T cells sorted from blood, obtained at week 44, from a patient treated with tofacitinib. In DNA form, the CDR3 reads TGTGCCAGCAGCCTACAGGCTAACACCGGGGAGCTGTTTTTT. As protein: CASSLQANTGELFF.